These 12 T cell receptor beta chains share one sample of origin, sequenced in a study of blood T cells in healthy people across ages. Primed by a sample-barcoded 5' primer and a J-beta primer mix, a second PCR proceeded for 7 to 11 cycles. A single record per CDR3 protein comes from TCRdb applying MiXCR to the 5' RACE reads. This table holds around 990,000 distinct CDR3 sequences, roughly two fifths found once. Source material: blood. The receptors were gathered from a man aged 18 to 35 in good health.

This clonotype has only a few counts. CDR3 sequence: CASSLIHNEQFF. Written as DNA, the CDR3 is TGTGCCAGCAGTCTTATACACAATGAGCAGTTCTTC. The gene calls are TRBV12-3 or TRBV12-4 and TRBJ2-1; D is ambiguous. The CDR3 has 12 amino acids. Trimming took 5 bases from V and 5 from J, leaving 7 bases between them.

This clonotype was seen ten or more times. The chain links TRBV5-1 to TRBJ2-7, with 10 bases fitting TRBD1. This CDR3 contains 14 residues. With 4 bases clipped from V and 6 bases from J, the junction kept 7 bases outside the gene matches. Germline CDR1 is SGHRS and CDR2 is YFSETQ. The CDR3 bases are TGCGCCAGCAGCCTCCGGGACAGGGGTTCCGAGCAGTACTTC. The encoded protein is CASSLRDRGSEQYF.

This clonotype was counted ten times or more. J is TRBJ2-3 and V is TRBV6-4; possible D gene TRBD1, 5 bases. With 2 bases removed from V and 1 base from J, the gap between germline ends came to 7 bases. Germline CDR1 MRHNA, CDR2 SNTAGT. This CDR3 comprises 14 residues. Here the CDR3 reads CASSDRGGTDTQYF. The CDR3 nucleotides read TGTGCCAGCAGTGACAGGGGTGGCACAGATACGCAGTATTTT.

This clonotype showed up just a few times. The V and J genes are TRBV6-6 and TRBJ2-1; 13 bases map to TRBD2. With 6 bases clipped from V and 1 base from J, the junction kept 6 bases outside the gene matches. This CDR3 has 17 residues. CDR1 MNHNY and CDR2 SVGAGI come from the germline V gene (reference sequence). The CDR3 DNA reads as TGTGCCAGCAGAACTAGCGGGGGGGCCGGTTCCTACAATGAGCAGTTCTTC. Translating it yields CASRTSGGAGSYNEQFF.

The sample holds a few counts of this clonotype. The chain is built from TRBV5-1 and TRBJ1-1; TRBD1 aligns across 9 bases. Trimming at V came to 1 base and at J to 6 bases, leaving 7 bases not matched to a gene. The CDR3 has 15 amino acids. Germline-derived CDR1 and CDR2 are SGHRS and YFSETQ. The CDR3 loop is CASSLSGTGFAEAFF. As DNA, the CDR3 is TGCGCCAGCAGCTTGTCCGGGACAGGGTTCGCTGAAGCTTTCTTT.

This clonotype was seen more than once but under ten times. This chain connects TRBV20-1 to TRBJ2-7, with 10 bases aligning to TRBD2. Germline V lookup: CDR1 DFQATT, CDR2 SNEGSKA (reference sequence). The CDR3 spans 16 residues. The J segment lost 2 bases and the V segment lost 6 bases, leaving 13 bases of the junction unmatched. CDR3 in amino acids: CSAGLAASGSTYEQYF. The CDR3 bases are TGCAGTGCCGGACTAGCGGCGAGCGGATCTACCTACGAGCAGTACTTC.

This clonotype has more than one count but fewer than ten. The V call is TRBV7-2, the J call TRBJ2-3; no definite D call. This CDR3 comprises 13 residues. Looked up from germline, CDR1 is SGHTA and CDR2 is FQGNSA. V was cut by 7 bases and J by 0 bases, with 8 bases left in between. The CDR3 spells CASTRPSTDTQYF. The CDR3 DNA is TGTGCCAGCACCCGCCCTAGCACAGATACGCAGTATTTT.

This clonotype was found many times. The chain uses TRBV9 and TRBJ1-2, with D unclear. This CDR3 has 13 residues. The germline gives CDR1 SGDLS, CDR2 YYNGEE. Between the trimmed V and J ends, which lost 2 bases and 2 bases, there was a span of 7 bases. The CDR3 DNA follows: TGTGCCAGCAGCGTCACAGAGAACTATGGCTACACCTTC. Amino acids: CASSVTENYGYTF.

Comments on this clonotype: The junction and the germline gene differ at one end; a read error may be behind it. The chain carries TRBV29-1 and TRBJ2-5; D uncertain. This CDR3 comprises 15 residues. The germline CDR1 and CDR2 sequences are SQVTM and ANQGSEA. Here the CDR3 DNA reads TGCAGCTTTGAATGGGCGTCGGAATCAAGAAAGACCCAGTACTTC. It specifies CSFEWASESRKTQYF.

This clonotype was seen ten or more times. The CDR3 sequence is CSALSRDSTYEQYF. CDR3 nucleotides: TGCAGTGCTCTTTCCCGGGACAGTACCTACGAGCAGTACTTC. This sequence joins TRBV20-1 and TRBJ2-7; TRBD1 matches at 7 bases. The germline V gene has CDR1 DFQATT and CDR2 SNEGSKA (reference sequence). With 5 bases clipped from V and 2 bases from J, the junction kept 9 bases outside the gene matches. CDR3 length: 14 residues.

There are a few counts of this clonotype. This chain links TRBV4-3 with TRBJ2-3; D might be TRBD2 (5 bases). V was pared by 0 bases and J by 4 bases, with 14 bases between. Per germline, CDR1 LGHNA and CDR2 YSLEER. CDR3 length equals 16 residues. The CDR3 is CASSQEVEGAADTQYF. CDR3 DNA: TGCGCCAGCAGCCAAGAGGTTGAGGGAGCAGCAGATACGCAGTATTTT.

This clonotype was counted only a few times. In DNA, the CDR3 is TGCGCCAGCAGCAGTTGGGACGCTGGGGCCAACGTCCTGACTTTC. Its protein is CASSSWDAGANVLTF. The chain uses TRBV5-1 and TRBJ2-6; either TRBD1 or TRBD2 may supply D (5 bases each). The CDR3 loop spans 15 amino acids. Trimming removed 4 bases at V and 2 bases at J, with 10 bases between. CDR1 is SGHRS and CDR2 is YFSETQ in the germline V gene.